This T cell receptor (beta chain) was sequenced for a study of blood T cell repertoires in COVID-19. Background on the study: Specimens from acute and convalescent COVID-19 originated in the United States, Italy and Spain. T cells, B-cell-depleted T cells, or PBMCs supplied cDNA or gDNA.

Sequencing was performed with immunoSEQ multiplex PCR; in TCRdb, only in-frame clones are kept and a portion is missing. The repertoire holds under 300,000 clones, with more than 75% as singletons. This CDR3 has 14 residues. In germline, CDR1 is LNHDA, CDR2 SQIVND (reference sequence). Germline trimming cut 6 bases from V and 4 bases from J; bases unmatched to any gene: 7. What was sequenced was peripheral blood. The chain uses TRBV19 and TRBJ1-2, with 8 nucleotides matching TRBD1. The source is a middle-aged woman who had recovered from COVID-19. DNA for the CDR3: TGTGCCAGTAGCCCAGACAGGGGAGCCTATGGCTACACCTTC. Protein product: CASSPDRGAYGYTF.